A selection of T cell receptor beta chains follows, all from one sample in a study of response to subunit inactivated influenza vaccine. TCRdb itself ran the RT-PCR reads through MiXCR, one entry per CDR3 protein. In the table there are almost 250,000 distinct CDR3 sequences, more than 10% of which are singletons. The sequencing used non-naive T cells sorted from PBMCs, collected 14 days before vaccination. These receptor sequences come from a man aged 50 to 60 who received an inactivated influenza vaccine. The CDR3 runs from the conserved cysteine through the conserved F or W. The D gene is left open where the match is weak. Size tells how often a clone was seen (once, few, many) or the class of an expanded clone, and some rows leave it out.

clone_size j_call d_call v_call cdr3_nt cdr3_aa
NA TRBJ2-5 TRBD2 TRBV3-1 TGTGCCAGCAGCCCGGGGGGTACGTACCAAGAGACCCAGTACTTC CASSPGGTYQETQYF
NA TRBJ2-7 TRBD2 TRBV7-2 TGTGCCAGCAGCCGACAGGGACTAGCGAGCAACGAGCAGTACTTC CASSRQGLASNEQYF
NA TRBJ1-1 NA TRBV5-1 TGCGCCAGCAGCTTTGGTAGTGGAGTCACTGAAGCTTTCTTT CASSFGSGVTEAFF
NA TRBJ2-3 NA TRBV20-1 TGCAGTGCTAGAGAGGCGGGAAGGGGAGATACGCAGTATTTT CSAREAGRGDTQYF
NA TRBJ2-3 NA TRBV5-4 TGTGCCAGCAGCTTGTTGGGGAACACGCAGTATTTT CASSLLGNTQYF
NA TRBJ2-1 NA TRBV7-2 TGTGCCAGCAGCCTTGGGGCCCATGAGCAGTTCTTC CASSLGAHEQFF
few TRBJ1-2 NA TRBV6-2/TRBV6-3 TGTGCCAGCAGTACCCTACGGGGTCGGGACAATGGCTACACCTTC CASSTLRGRDNGYTF
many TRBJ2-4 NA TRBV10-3 TGTGCCATTGGGGACCTAAACATTCAGTACTTC CAIGDLNIQYF
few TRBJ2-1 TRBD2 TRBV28 TGTGCCAGCAGTTTGTCACGGGGGGTTGTGGGCGATGAGCAGTTCTTC CASSLSRGVVGDEQFF
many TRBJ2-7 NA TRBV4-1 TGCGCCAGCAGCCAAGTCTCGGCAGGGGCTTCCTACGAGCAGTACTTC CASSQVSAGASYEQYF
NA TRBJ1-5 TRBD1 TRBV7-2 TGTGCCAGCAGCCCGGACAGGGGGTTCAATCAGCCCCAGCATTTT CASSPDRGFNQPQHF
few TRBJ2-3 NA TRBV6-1 TGTGCCAGCAGTGAACTGGTGGGTGGAACAGATACGCAGTATTTT CASSELVGGTDTQYF
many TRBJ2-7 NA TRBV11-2 TGTGCCAGCAGCTTAGTGGGACTGGGGGGTTACGAGCAGTACTTC CASSLVGLGGYEQYF
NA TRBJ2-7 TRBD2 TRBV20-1 TGCAGTGCTACCCCGGCTAGCGGGAGCTTAGGGTACGAGCAGTACTTC CSATPASGSLGYEQYF
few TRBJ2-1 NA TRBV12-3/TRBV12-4 TGTGCCAGCACAGGGCGGCAGGGAAGGTACAATGAGCAGTTCTTC CASTGRQGRYNEQFF
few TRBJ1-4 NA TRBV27 TGTGCCAGCAGTTTAACCCTCGGCCTGGGCGAAAAACTGTTTTTT CASSLTLGLGEKLFF
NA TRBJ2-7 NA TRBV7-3 TGTGCCAGCAGCTTTACCGACATGGAACTGCCGTCCTACGAGCAGTACTTC CASSFTDMELPSYEQYF
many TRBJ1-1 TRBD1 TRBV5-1 TGCGCCAGCAGGTATCCGGGACAGGGGAGCACTGAAGCTTTCTTT CASRYPGQGSTEAFF
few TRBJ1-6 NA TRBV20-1 TGCAGTGCTAGCGACCAAGAGGAGTACGCCTATAATTCACCCCTCCACTTT CSASDQEEYAYNSPLHF
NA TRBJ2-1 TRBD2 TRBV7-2 TGTGCCAGCAGCCAGATCGGACTAGCGGGTAGGAATGAGCAGTTCTTC CASSQIGLAGRNEQFF
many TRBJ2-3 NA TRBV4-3 TGCGCCAGCAGCCAAGATATGGAGCGAATGGGGACGGATACGCAGTATTTT CASSQDMERMGTDTQYF
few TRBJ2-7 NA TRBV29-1 TGCAGCGTCCAGTTCGGATACGGGATGACTATCGACGAGCAGTACTTC CSVQFGYGMTIDEQYF
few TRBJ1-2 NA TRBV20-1 TGCAGTGCTAGGAGGGGATTTTTTTATGGCTACACCTTC CSARRGFFYGYTF
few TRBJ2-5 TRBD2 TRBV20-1 TGCAGTGCTAGCGAGCGGGGAGGCAGGAGCCAAGAGACCCAGTACTTC CSASERGGRSQETQYF